Listed here are 12 T cell receptor beta chains from one sample, sequenced in a study of graft-versus-host responses after intestinal transplantation. Some clones are missing from TCRdb's copy, which holds only in-frame ones; the method was immunoSEQ multiplex PCR. The repertoire holds over 6,500 clones, approximately 25% seen once, with about 6.1% in the top ten. The authors plated approximately 200,000 CFSE-labeled responder cells with approximately 200,000 irradiated, violet-dye-labeled stimulator cells. The starting material was alloreactive CD8+ T cells from a mixed lymphocyte reaction culture, obtained before transplantation. The subset: CFSE-low proliferating T cells sorted from roughly 6-day pre-transplant mixed lymphocyte reaction (GvH or HvG direction). These receptors all come from a human patient who was an organ donor for intestinal transplantation.

The gene calls are TRBV7-9 and TRBJ2-1, with 14 bases lining up with TRBD2. Trimming at V came to 7 bases and at J to 8 bases, leaving 10 bases not matched to a gene. The CDR3 extends over 16 amino acids. CDR1 and CDR2 (germline): SEHNR, FQNEAQ (reference sequence). The CDR3 sequence is CASIYGTSGSLDEQFF. CDR3 DNA: TGTGCCAGCATCTATGGGACTAGCGGGAGTCTCGATGAGCAGTTCTTC.

The chain recombines TRBV7-3 with TRBJ1-2, with TRBD1 matching 7 bases. The J segment lost 0 bases and the V segment lost 2 bases, leaving 3 bases of the junction unmatched. Germline-derived CDR1 and CDR2 are SGHTA and FQGTGA. The length of the CDR3 is 15 residues. CDR3 region: CASSLWTGANYGYTF. In DNA, the CDR3 is TGTGCCAGCAGCTTATGGACAGGAGCTAACTATGGCTACACCTTC.

Points on this clone: The junction departs from the called germline gene at one end, perhaps through a read error. This rearrangement joins TRBV10-1 to TRBJ2-7; D is possibly TRBD1 or TRBD2 (7 bases each). CDR3 size: 15 residues. The V gene's germline CDR1 is WNHNN and CDR2 SYGVQD (reference sequence). CDR3 loop: CASSGGGTDQYERYF. The CDR3, as DNA: TGCGCCAGCAGTGGGGGGGGGACAGACCAGTACGAGCGGTACTTC.

The V and J genes are TRBV27 and TRBJ2-7, with D uncertain. Germline values: CDR1 MNHEY, CDR2 SMNVEV (reference sequence). The V end was cut by 2 bases, the J end by 4 bases, with 12 bases between. The CDR3 extends over 14 amino acids. Written as DNA, the CDR3 is TGTGCCAGCAGTTTAATTTGGGGTGGGTACGAGCAGTACTTC. Residues: CASSLIWGGYEQYF.

The chain has TRBV7-8 and TRBJ2-1; TRBD1 is a possible D gene (6 bases). V lost 0 bases to trimming and J lost 3 bases, with 9 bases between them. Germline loops: CDR1 SGHVS, CDR2 FQNEAQ. This CDR3 is 15 amino acids long. The CDR3 DNA reads TGTGCCAGCAGCTTAGCACAGGGTTTCTACAATGAGCAGTTCTTC. Translated: CASSLAQGFYNEQFF.

The rearrangement links TRBV25-1 to TRBJ1-1; D call uncertain. This CDR3 region has 14 residues. V lost 1 base, J lost 4 bases, and 10 bases lay in between. The V gene's germline CDR1 is MGHDK and CDR2 SYGVNS. CDR3 sequence reads: CASSEFPRGTEAFF. As DNA, the CDR3 is TGTGCCAGCAGTGAATTTCCCCGGGGCACTGAAGCTTTCTTT.

This clone qualifies as large. The rearrangement uses TRBV7-3 and TRBJ2-1; D is unresolved. The V end lost 6 bases, the J end lost 0 bases, and 12 bases lay between the germline ends. CDR3 length equals 15 residues. Germline V gene sequence: CDR1 SGHTA, CDR2 FQGTGA. Here the CDR3 reads CASSQYTTSYNEQFF. In DNA, the CDR3 is TGTGCCAGCAGTCAGTACACCACCTCCTACAATGAGCAGTTCTTC.

This clone was detected only a few times. This rearrangement joins TRBV11-3 to TRBJ2-5; D is unclear. V lost 1 base to trimming and J lost 1 base, with 10 bases between them. CDR1 and CDR2 from the germline V gene are SGHNT and YENEEA. CDR3 length: 15 amino acids. The DNA of the CDR3 is TGTGCCAGCAGCTTAGTATTGCGATCCCAAGAGACCCAGTACTTC. Protein product: CASSLVLRSQETQYF.

Details on this clone: A much larger clone differs from this one at a single base, so this may be a read error. J is TRBJ2-1 and V is TRBV7-9; D call uncertain. The CDR3 is 13 residues long. V was trimmed by 1 base and J by 4 bases, leaving 5 bases between them. Germline V gives CDR1 SEHNR, CDR2 FQNEAQ (reference sequence). Here the CDR3 reads CASSLDPYNEQFF. The CDR3, as DNA: TGTGCCAGCAGCTTAGACCCTTACAATGAGCAGTTCTTC.

The chain is built from TRBV7-3 and TRBJ2-3, with 15 bases lining up with TRBD2. Germline V gene lookup returns CDR1 SGHTA and CDR2 FQGTGA. CDR3 length: 16 residues. V dropped 5 bases and J dropped 4; count of bases not matched to a gene: 4. CDR3 amino acids: CASSPGLAGGPDTQYF. CDR3 DNA sequence: TGTGCCAGCAGCCCGGGACTAGCGGGAGGTCCAGATACGCAGTATTTT.

As regards this clone: A read error may be the cause here, since a much bigger clone is one base away. The J gene is TRBJ1-1, the V gene TRBV2, with TRBD1 as a possible D gene (5 bases). This CDR3 has 16 amino acids. Germline V gene sequence: CDR1 SNHLY, CDR2 FYNNEI. V was cut by 3 bases and J by 5 bases, with 19 bases left in between. The CDR3 bases are TGTGCCAGCAGTGACGTCACGGTGGGAAAGGGGACTGAAGCTTTCTTT. It codes for CASSDVTVGKGTEAFF.

This clone was seen a handful of times. The gene calls are TRBV28 and TRBJ2-3; tentative D call: TRBD2 (5 bases). Trimming took 3 bases from V and 0 from J, leaving 16 bases between them. The CDR3 spans 17 residues. CDR1 and CDR2 from the germline V gene are MDHEN and SYDVKM. CDR3 nucleotide sequence: TGTGCCAGCAGTTTCAGCTTTGAAGCGGAGAGCACAGATACGCAGTATTTT. Residues: CASSFSFEAESTDTQYF.